The subject of this entry is one TCR beta chain. Its antigen is undetermined. Looked up from germline, CDR1 is MNHEY and CDR2 is SVGAGI. CDR3 length: 15 residues. After removal of 8 bases from V and 1 base from J, the junction contained 8 bases not matched to a gene. This sample is part of a study of T cell responses to AZD1222 COVID-19 vaccine. Timing groups of about 4 and about 12 weeks for second doses were pooled. Assay used: immunoSEQ multiplex PCR; TCRdb lists only in-frame clones, some missing. The profile covers about 120,000 clones, with about 92% appearing a single time and around 5.1% taken by the ten largest. Points from the study as a whole: Dominant at 160-218 and 743-854, vaccine-associated CD4 TCRs also spanned spike. Two doses of AZD1222 preceded a rise in Spike-specific TCR breadth and depth.

The material was peripheral blood, obtained 28 days after the second AZD1222 dose. The TCR was taken from an adult who received the AZD1222 COVID-19 vaccine. The chain joins TRBV6-5 to TRBJ2-1; 7 nucleotides line up with TRBD2. The CDR3 here is CASRRASGSYNEQFF. The DNA for the CDR3 is TGTGCCAGCCGGAGGGCTAGCGGTTCCTACAATGAGCAGTTCTTC.